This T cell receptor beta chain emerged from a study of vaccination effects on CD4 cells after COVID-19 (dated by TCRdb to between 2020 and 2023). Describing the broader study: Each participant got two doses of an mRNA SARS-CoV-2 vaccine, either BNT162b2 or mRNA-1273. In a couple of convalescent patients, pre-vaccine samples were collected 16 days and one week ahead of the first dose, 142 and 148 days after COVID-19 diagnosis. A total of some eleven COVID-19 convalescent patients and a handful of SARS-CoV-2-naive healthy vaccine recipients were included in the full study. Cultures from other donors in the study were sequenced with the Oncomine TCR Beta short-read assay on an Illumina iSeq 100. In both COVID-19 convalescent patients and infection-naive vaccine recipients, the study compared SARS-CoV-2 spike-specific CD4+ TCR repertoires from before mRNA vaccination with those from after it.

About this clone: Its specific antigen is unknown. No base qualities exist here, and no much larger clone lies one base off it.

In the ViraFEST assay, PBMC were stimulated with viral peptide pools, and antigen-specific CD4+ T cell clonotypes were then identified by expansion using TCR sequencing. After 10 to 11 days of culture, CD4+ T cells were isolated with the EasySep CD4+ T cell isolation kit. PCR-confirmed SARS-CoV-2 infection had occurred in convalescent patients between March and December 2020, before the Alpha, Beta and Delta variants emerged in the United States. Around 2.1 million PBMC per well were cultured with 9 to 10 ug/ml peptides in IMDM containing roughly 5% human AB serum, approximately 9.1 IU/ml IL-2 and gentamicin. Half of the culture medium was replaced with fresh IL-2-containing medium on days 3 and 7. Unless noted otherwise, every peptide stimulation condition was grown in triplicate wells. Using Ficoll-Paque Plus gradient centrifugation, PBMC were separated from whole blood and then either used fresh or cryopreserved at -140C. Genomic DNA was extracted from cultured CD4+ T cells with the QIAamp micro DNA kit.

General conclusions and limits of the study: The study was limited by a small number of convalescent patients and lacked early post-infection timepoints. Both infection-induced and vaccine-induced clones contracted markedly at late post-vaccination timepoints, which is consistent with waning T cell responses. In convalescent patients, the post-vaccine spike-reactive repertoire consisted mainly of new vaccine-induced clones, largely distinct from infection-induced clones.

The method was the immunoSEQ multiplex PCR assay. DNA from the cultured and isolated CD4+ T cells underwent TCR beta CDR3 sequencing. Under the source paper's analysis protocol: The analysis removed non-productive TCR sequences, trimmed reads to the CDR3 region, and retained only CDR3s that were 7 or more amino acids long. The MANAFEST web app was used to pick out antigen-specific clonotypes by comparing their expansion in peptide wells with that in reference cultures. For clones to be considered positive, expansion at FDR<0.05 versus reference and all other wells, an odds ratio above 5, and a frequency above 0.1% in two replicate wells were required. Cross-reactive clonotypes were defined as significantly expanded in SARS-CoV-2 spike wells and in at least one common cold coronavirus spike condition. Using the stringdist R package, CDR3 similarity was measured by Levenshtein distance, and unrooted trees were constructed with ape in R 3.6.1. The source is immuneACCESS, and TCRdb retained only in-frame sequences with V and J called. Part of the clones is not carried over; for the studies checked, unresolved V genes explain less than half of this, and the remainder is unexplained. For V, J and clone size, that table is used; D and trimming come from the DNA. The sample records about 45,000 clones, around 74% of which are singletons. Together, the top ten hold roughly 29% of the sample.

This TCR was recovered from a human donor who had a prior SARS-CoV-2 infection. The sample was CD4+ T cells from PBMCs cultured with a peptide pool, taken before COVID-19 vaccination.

The encoded CDR3 is CASSLASGGSSSYNEQFF. The DNA sequence follows: TGCGCCAGCAGCTTGGCTAGCGGGGGGTCTAGCTCCTACAATGAGCAGTTCTTC. This sequence uses TRBV5-1 and TRBJ2-1; 11 of the junction bases match TRBD2. From cysteine to phenylalanine, the CDR3 is 18 amino acids long. Kept here is only the CDR3 DNA, which spans 54 bases and is read in frame from base 1. Germline trimming: 0 bases from V, 0 bases from J; junction bases outside gene matches: 5. CDR1 SGHRS and CDR2 YFSETQ were looked up in the germline V gene.